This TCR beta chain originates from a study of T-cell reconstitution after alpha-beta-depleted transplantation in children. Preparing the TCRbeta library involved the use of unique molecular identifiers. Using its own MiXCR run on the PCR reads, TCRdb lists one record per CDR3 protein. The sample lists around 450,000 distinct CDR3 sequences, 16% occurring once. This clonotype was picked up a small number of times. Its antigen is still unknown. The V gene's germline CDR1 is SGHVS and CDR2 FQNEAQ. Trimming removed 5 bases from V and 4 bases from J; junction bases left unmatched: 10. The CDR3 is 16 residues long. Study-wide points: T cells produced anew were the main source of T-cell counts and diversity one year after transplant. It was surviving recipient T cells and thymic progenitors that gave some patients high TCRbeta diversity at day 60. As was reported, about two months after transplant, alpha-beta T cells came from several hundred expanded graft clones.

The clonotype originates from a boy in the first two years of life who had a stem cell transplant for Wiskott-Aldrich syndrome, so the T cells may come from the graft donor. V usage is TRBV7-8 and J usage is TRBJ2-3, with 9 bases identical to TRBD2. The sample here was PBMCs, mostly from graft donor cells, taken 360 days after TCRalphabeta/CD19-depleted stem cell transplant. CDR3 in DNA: TGTGCCAGCAGCCCCATAGCGGGAGTTCAGGCAGATACGCAGTATTTT. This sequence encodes CASSPIAGVQADTQYF.